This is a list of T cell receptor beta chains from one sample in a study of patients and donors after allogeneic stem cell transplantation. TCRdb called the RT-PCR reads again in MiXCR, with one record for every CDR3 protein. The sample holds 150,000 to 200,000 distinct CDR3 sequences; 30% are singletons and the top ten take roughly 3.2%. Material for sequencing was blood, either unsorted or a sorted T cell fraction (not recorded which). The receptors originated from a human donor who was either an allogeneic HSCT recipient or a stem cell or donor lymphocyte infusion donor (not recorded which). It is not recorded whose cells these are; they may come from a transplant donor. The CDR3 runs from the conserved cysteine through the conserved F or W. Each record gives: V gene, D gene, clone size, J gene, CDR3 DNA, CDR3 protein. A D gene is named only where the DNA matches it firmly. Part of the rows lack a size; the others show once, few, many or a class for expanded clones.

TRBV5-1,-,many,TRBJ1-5,TGCGCCAGCAGCCTCGCAGGGTCAGCAAGTCAGCCCCAGCATTTT,CASSLAGSASQPQHF
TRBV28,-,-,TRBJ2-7,TGTGCCAGCAGTTTATTCAGCGGAACCTACGAGCAGTACTTC,CASSLFSGTYEQYF
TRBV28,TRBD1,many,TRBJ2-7,TGTGCCAGCGTTAAGGGGGCAAAAGAGCAGTACTTC,CASVKGAKEQYF
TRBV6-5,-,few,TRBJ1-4,TGTGCCAGCAGCAGGTCCGGAGAAAAACTGTTTTTT,CASSRSGEKLFF
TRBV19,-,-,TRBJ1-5,TGTGCCAGTAGTATAGGGACCTTAGGCAATCAGCCCCAGCATTTT,CASSIGTLGNQPQHF
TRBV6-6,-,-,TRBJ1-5,TGTGCCAGCAGTCGCCAGCCCCAGCATTTT,CASSRQPQHF
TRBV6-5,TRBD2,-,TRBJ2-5,TGTGCCAGCAAGGGTTTTGGGACTAGCGCCCAAGAGACCCAGTACTTC,CASKGFGTSAQETQYF
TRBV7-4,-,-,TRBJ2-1,TGTGCCAGCACCAAAAGGGGGGTTTACAATGAGCAGTTCTTC,CASTKRGVYNEQFF
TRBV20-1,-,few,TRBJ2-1,TGCAGTGCTAGCCCCACAGGGCTGGGTGAGCAGTTCTTC,CSASPTGLGEQFF
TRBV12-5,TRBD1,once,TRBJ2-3,TGTGCTAGTGGTTTGGCCCGGACAGGGAGTCGCACAGATACGCAGTATTTT,CASGLARTGSRTDTQYF
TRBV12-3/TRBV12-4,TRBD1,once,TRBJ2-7,TGTGCCAGCAGTTTAAAATGGGACAGGGGGCGCCGCTACGAGCAGTACTTC,CASSLKWDRGRRYEQYF
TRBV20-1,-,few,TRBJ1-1,TGCAGTGCTAGCAGGGAAGGGGGAGCTTTCTTT,CSASREGGAFF
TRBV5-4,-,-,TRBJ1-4,TGTGCCAGCAGCTCTTCCCCCGCGAATGAAAAACTGTTTTTT,CASSSSPANEKLFF
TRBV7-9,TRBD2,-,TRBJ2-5,TGTGCCAGCAGCATTGTTCTAGCGGGCCAAGAGACCCAGTACTTC,CASSIVLAGQETQYF
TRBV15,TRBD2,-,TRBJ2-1,TGTGCCACCAGCAGAGATTCCGGACTAGCGGGAGATGAGCAGTTCTTC,CATSRDSGLAGDEQFF
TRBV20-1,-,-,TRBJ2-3,TGCAGTGTTAGGCGCGATACGCAGTATTTT,CSVRRDTQYF
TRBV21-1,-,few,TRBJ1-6,TGTGCCAGCAGCAAAGCAAGGACAGGAGAGGATAATTCACCCCTCCACTTT,CASSKARTGEDNSPLHF
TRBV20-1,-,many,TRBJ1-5,TGCAGTGCTACCGGCAATCAGCCCCAGCATTTT,CSATGNQPQHF
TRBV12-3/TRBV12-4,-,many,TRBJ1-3,TGTGCCAGCAGCTTCTCTGGAAACACCATATATTTT,CASSFSGNTIYF
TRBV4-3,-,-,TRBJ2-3,TGCGCCAGCAGCCAAGGTCGGGGGACGTTCACAGATACGCAGTATTTT,CASSQGRGTFTDTQYF
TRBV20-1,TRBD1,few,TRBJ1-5,TGCAGTGCGCGAACCCGGACAGGGGACAATCAGCCCCAGCATTTT,CSARTRTGDNQPQHF
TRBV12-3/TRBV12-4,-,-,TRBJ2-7,TGTGCCAGCAGTTTTAGGAGGCATAACTACGAGCAGTACTTC,CASSFRRHNYEQYF
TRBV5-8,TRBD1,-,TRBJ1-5,TGTGCCAGCAGCTACACAGGGGGAGGTCAGCCCCAGCATTTT,CASSYTGGGQPQHF
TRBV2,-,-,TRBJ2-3,TGTGCCAGCAATGTTCTTCCGGGGGATACGCAGTATTTT,CASNVLPGDTQYF
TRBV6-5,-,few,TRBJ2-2,TGTGCCAGCATCTCGGAGAACACCGGGGAGCTGTTTTTT,CASISENTGELFF
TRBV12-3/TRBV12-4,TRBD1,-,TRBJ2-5,TGTGCCAGCACCCCAGGGGGAGAGACCCAGTACTTC,CASTPGGETQYF
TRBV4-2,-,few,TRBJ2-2,TGTGCCAGCAGCCCCGCGACTGGCACCGGGGAGCTGTTTTTT,CASSPATGTGELFF
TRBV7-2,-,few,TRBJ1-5,TGTGCCAGCAGCTTAGCGGGGGGAACCCAGCATTTT,CASSLAGGTQHF
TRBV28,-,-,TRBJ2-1,TGTGCCAGCAGTTTAGGGACGTATGAGCAGTTCTTC,CASSLGTYEQFF
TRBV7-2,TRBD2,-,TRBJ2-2,TGTGCCAGCAGCCCGTTAGCGGGAGAGGACACCGGGGAGCTGTTTTTT,CASSPLAGEDTGELFF
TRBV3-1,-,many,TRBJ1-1,TGTGCCAGCAGCCAAAATTTGAACACTGAAGCTTTCTTT,CASSQNLNTEAFF
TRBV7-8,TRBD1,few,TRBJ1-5,TGTGCCAGCAGCCCCGACAGGGCCCTGGGCAATCAGCCCCAGCATTTT,CASSPDRALGNQPQHF
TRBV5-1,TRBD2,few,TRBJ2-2,TGCGCCAGCAGCAAGCGACTAGCGGGAGGAGAGGAGCTGTTTTTT,CASSKRLAGGEELFF
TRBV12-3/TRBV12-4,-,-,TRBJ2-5,TGTGCCAGCAGCCCGAGGGGGAGGGGGCAAGAGACCCAGTACTTC,CASSPRGRGQETQYF
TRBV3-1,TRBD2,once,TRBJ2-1,TGTGCCAGCCGATCCATAGCGGGAGGCCGAGGTGAGCAGTTCTTC,CASRSIAGGRGEQFF
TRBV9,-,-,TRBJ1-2,TGTGCCAGCAGCGTAGATGGGAATGGCTACACCTTC,CASSVDGNGYTF
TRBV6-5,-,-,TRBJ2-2,TGTGCCAGCAGTGTGGGGATAGGGGTACCCACCGGGGAGCTGTTTTTT,CASSVGIGVPTGELFF
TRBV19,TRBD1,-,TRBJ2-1,TGTGCCAGTAACCCCGGGACAGGGGCCTACAATGAGCAGTTCTTC,CASNPGTGAYNEQFF
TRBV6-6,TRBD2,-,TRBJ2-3,TGTGCCAGCGGATCTAGCGGGGGCACAGATACGCAGTATTTT,CASGSSGGTDTQYF
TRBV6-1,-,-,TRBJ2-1,TGTGCCAGCACGGCGGGGTACAATGAGCAGTTCTTC,CASTAGYNEQFF
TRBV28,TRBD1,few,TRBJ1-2,TGTGCCAGCAGTGGCCCGACAGGGGGCGCGTATGGCTACACCTTC,CASSGPTGGAYGYTF
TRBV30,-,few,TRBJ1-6,TGTGCCTGGAGTTTGGGCGAACGGTTAGAACCCCTCCACTTT,CAWSLGERLEPLHF
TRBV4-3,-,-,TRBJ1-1,TGCGCCAGCAGCCAAGATATTCCATCGGTAGGGACAAAAAATGAAGCTTTCTTT,CASSQDIPSVGTKNEAFF
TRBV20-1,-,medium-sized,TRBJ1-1,TGCAGTGCTGACGACACTGAAGCTTTCTTT,CSADDTEAFF
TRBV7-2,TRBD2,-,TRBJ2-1,TGTGCCAGCAGCTCGGGACTAGCCCCCTTTGGGGAGCAGTTCTTC,CASSSGLAPFGEQFF
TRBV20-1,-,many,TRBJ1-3,TGCAGTGCTAGTCGTGGAAACACCATATATTTT,CSASRGNTIYF
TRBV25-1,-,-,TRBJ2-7,TGTGCCAGCAGTGAATATTTTCCGGGGAAAGTTAGCTACGAGCAGTACTTC,CASSEYFPGKVSYEQYF
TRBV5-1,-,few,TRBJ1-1,TGCGCCAGCAGCTTGCTTGCGGACTTGAACACTGAAGCTTTCTTT,CASSLLADLNTEAFF
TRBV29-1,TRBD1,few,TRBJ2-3,TGCAGCGGAGGGGGCCAGGGATCTTACACAGATACGCAGTATTTT,CSGGGQGSYTDTQYF
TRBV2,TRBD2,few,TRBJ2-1,TGTGCCAGCAAAACCGGGACTAGCGGGAGTGAGCAGTTCTTC,CASKTGTSGSEQFF
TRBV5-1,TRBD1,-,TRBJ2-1,TGCGCCAGCAGCTTTTCGGACAGGGGGTTGTACAATGAGCAGTTCTTC,CASSFSDRGLYNEQFF
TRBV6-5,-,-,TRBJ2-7,TGTGCCAGCAGTTACTTTGCAAATTCGAGATACGAGCAGTACTTC,CASSYFANSRYEQYF
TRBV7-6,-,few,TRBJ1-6,TGTGCCAGCAGCTTAGCGGGGGACAATTCACCCCTCCACTTT,CASSLAGDNSPLHF
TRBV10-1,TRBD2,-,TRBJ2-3,TGCGCCAGCAGTGAAGCGGGAGGGGCAGATACGCAGTATTTT,CASSEAGGADTQYF
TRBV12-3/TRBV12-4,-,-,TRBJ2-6,TGTGCCAGCAGTTCCTCTGGGGCCAACGTCCTGACTTTC,CASSSSGANVLTF
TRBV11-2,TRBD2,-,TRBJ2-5,TGTGCCAGCAGCTTAAGGACGGGAGGGGTGAAGACCCGGTACTTC,CASSLRTGGVKTRYF
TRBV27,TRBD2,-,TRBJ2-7,TGTGCCACCCGGGGGGGTCCCTACGAGCAGTACTTC,CATRGGPYEQYF
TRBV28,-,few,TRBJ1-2,TGTGCCAGCAGTTCACTAAGGTACAGCGGAGGCTACACCTTC,CASSSLRYSGGYTF
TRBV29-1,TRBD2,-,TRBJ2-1,TGCAGCGTCGCTAGCGGGACCAATGAGCAGTTCTTC,CSVASGTNEQFF
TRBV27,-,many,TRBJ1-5,TGTGCCAGCAGTCACCGGGGGGGCGGGGGTAGCAATCAGCCCCAGCATTTT,CASSHRGGGGSNQPQHF